A single sample is the source of the 22 T cell receptor beta chains below, sequenced in a study of blood T cell repertoires in COVID-19. Sequencing was performed with immunoSEQ multiplex PCR; in TCRdb, only in-frame clones are kept and a portion is missing. The sample yields about 210,000 clones, around 87% seen once. Sequenced input: peripheral blood. These receptors came from a man aged 55 to 70 who had recovered from COVID-19.

The chain recombines TRBV9 with TRBJ1-1, with D maybe TRBD1 (5 bases). Germline CDR1 is SGDLS and CDR2 is YYNGEE. CDR3 length: 17 amino acids. Between the trimmed V and J ends, which lost 0 bases and 1 base, there was a span of 16 bases. CDR3 sequence: CASSVDPAGPPNTEAFF. In DNA form, the CDR3 reads TGTGCCAGCAGCGTAGACCCTGCGGGACCGCCGAACACTGAAGCTTTCTTT.

The chain employs TRBV9 and TRBJ2-3; D may be TRBD1 (6 bases). This CDR3 is built from 16 residues. Trimming took 1 base from V and 2 from J, leaving 14 bases between them. The germline gives CDR1 SGDLS, CDR2 YYNGEE. CDR3 nucleotide sequence: TGTGCCAGCAGCGTATATGAGGGGGTTACCACAGATACGCAGTATTTT. It yields the protein CASSVYEGVTTDTQYF.

The chain links TRBV28 to TRBJ1-4, with 9 bases identical to TRBD1. From germline, CDR1 is MDHEN and CDR2 SYDVKM. This CDR3 comprises 15 residues. Trimming cost V 6 bases and J 8 bases; bases outside gene matches: 10. CDR3 amino acids: CASRGGGDRVEKLFF. CDR3 bases: TGTGCCAGCAGGGGGGGAGGGGACAGGGTCGAAAAACTGTTTTTT.

The chain links TRBV27 to TRBJ1-2; D is possibly TRBD1 (6 bases). This CDR3 contains 12 residues. V lost 5 bases and J lost 7, with 11 bases in between. From germline, CDR1 is MNHEY and CDR2 SMNVEV (reference sequence). The CDR3 coding sequence is TGTGCCAGCAGTCCCAGGGGTGCTGGCTACACCTTC. It encodes CASSPRGAGYTF.

This clone was observed a single time. The chain links TRBV7-2 to TRBJ1-1, with 8 bases aligning to TRBD1. Germline CDR1 reads SGHTA; CDR2 reads FQGNSA. Unmatched junction bases numbered 7, after V lost 0 bases and J lost 10 bases. There are 14 residues in the CDR3. CDR3 region: CASSLAGTGIGAFF. The DNA for the CDR3 is TGTGCCAGCAGCTTAGCCGGGACAGGTATCGGAGCTTTCTTT.

The genes are TRBV5-1 and TRBJ2-1, with 7 positions matching TRBD2. V lost 0 bases and J lost 5; bases outside the gene matches: 8. This CDR3 spans 16 amino acids. The germline V gene has CDR1 SGHRS and CDR2 YFSETQ. The CDR3 nucleotides read TGCGCCAGCAGCTTGGCCAAATCGGGGGGTCACAATGAGCAGTTCTTC. It specifies CASSLAKSGGHNEQFF.

V usage is TRBV20-1 and J usage is TRBJ2-7, with 11 positions matching TRBD1. Trimming removed 3 bases from V and 3 bases from J; junction bases left unmatched: 7. The CDR3 runs 15 residues. CDR1 DFQATT and CDR2 SNEGSKA come from the germline V gene (reference sequence). The CDR3 nucleotides read TGCAGTGCTAGTGATCCCGGGACAGGGGGCTACGAGCAGTACTTC. Translated, it gives CSASDPGTGGYEQYF.

The DNA of the CDR3 is TGCGCCAGCGGCCCTGTGGGGGCGGATTCACCCCTCCACTTT. This codes for CASGPVGADSPLHF. This rearrangement joins TRBV5-1 to TRBJ1-6, with D possibly TRBD1 on 6 matching bases. The V gene's germline CDR1 is SGHRS and CDR2 YFSETQ. CDR3 length: 14 amino acids. Trimming removed 7 bases from V and 8 bases from J, with 16 bases in between.

The chain couples TRBV19 to TRBJ2-7; 8 positions agree with TRBD2. The length of the CDR3 is 18 residues. Per germline, CDR1 LNHDA and CDR2 SQIVND (reference sequence). The ends lost 4 bases at V and 3 bases at J; junction bases unmatched: 17. In DNA, the CDR3 is TGTGCCAGTAGTACCTCTCTGAGCGCGGGACTAGGAGACTACGAGCAGTACTTC. Protein sequence: CASSTSLSAGLGDYEQYF.

In this sample, this clone turned up a few times. The chain employs TRBV11-2 and TRBJ1-2, with 7 positions matching TRBD1. CDR1 and CDR2 (germline): SGHAT, FQNNGV. V lost 1 base, J lost 6 bases, and 2 bases stayed unmatched. This CDR3 has 13 amino acids. CDR3: CASSLGRGDGYTF. The CDR3 bases are TGTGCCAGCAGCTTAGGCAGGGGGGATGGCTACACCTTC.

The rearrangement uses TRBV18 and TRBJ2-1; D remains ambiguous. Trimming pared 2 bases from V and 5 bases from J, leaving 13 bases between. The CDR3 totals 15 residues. In germline, CDR1 is KGHSH, CDR2 LQKENI. The CDR3 DNA reads as TGTGCCAGCTCACCAAATAGCCCACCCCACAATGAGCAGTTCTTC. This gives the protein CASSPNSPPHNEQFF.

The V gene is TRBV27, the J gene TRBJ1-5; maybe TRBD1 (5 bases). The CDR3 consists of 15 residues. The V gene's germline CDR1 is MNHEY and CDR2 SMNVEV (reference sequence). Trimming pared 8 bases from V and 5 bases from J, leaving 19 bases between. The DNA of the CDR3 is TGTGCCAGCTCTAAGGGGCAGTACGTGGATCAGCCCCAGCATTTT. Protein product: CASSKGQYVDQPQHF.

The chain has TRBV11-2 and TRBJ2-3, with 9 nucleotides matching TRBD2. V was pared by 5 bases and J by 3 bases, with 6 bases of the junction left unmatched. The CDR3 contains 15 residues. Germline V CDR1 and CDR2: SGHAT, FQNNGV. The DNA for the CDR3 is TGTGCCAGCAGCCCCCTAGCGGGGACTACAGATACGCAGTATTTT. As protein: CASSPLAGTTDTQYF.

The V gene is TRBV2, the J gene TRBJ1-4; 8 positions agree with TRBD1. The CDR3 totals 17 residues. From germline, CDR1 is SNHLY and CDR2 FYNNEI. Trimming removed 6 bases from V and 3 bases from J; junction bases left unmatched: 12. This chain's CDR3 is CASRRDRPQGSNEKLFF. The CDR3 nucleotides read TGTGCCAGCAGGAGGGACAGGCCGCAAGGCTCTAATGAAAAACTGTTTTTT.

This chain joins TRBV19 and TRBJ1-1; maybe TRBD1 (5 bases). The V gene's germline CDR1 is LNHDA and CDR2 SQIVND (reference sequence). V was trimmed by 7 bases and J by 1 base, leaving 13 bases between them. There are 14 residues in the CDR3. The CDR3 nucleotides are TGTGCCAGTAATAGATATCAGGGGAACACTGAAGCTTTCTTT. This translates into CASNRYQGNTEAFF. Based on the CDR3 plus reference TRBV19 and TRBJ1-1, the full variable domain is DGGITQSPKYLFRKEGQNVTLSCEQNLNHDAMYWYRQDPGQGLRLIYYSQIVNDFQKGDIAEGYSVSREKKESFPLTVTSAQKNPTAFYLCASNRYQGNTEAFFGQGTRLTVV.

This clone was seen at least ten times. The identical CDR3 is also encoded by other nucleotide sequences in the sample. V usage is TRBV9 and J usage is TRBJ2-7, with 7 bases matching TRBD2. The CDR3 is 15 residues long. Looked up from germline, CDR1 is SGDLS and CDR2 is YYNGEE. The junction had 12 bases not matched to a gene; V was cut back by 4 bases and J by 5 bases. CDR3 nucleotides: TGTGCCAGCAGCCGGGGGGAGGGGACTACTAACGAGCAGTACTTC. Its translation is CASSRGEGTTNEQYF.

This rearrangement joins TRBV6-2 or TRBV6-3 to TRBJ1-5; D unclear. CDR3 length equals 14 residues. CDR1 is MNHEY, CDR2 SVGEGT, per germline. The V gene lost 1 base and the J gene lost 2 bases, with 6 bases spanning the gap. CDR3 DNA: TGTGCCAGCAGTTACTGGGAGGGCAATCAGCCCCAGCATTTT. Amino acid sequence: CASSYWEGNQPQHF.

V gene TRBV2 combines with J gene TRBJ1-1; TRBD1 matches 7 bases. V lost 4 bases to trimming and J lost 6 bases; unmatched junction nucleotides: 17. The V gene's germline CDR1 is SNHLY and CDR2 FYNNEI. This CDR3 spans 17 amino acids. DNA of the CDR3: TGTGCCAGCAGTGCGAGGACAGGTGGGACCCGGCTAGCTGAAGCTTTCTTT. This codes for CASSARTGGTRLAEAFF.

This rearrangement joins TRBV30 to TRBJ2-7, with 7 bases lining up with TRBD1. Germline assignment: CDR1 GTSNPN and CDR2 SVGIG (reference sequence). J gave up 3 bases and V 1 base, and 3 bases lay outside the gene matches. The CDR3 has 13 residues. This CDR3 is CAWSAGQIYEQYF. The CDR3 coding sequence is TGTGCCTGGAGTGCGGGACAGATCTACGAGCAGTACTTC.

The chain carries TRBV5-1 and TRBJ2-5; 13 positions agree with TRBD2. This CDR3 spans 15 amino acids. From germline, CDR1 is SGHRS and CDR2 YFSETQ. The trim removed 4 bases at V and 5 bases at J, leaving 5 bases unmatched. Here the CDR3 reads CASSQTSGGPETQYF. The CDR3 region has the DNA TGCGCCAGCAGCCAGACTAGCGGGGGGCCGGAGACCCAGTACTTC.

The V gene is TRBV27, the J gene TRBJ1-5; D is unclear. Deletions cut 8 bases from V and 2 bases from J, with 10 bases between. CDR3 length equals 13 residues. Germline CDR1 reads MNHEY; CDR2 reads SMNVEV (reference sequence). Written as DNA, the CDR3 is TGTGCCAGCGGCGGGTACGGCAATCAGCCCCAGCATTTT. This gives the protein CASGGYGNQPQHF.

The chain recombines TRBV7-9 with TRBJ2-3; D is perhaps TRBD1 (6 bases). CDR1 and CDR2 from the germline V gene are SEHNR and FQNEAQ (reference sequence). Trimming removed 2 bases at V and 2 bases at J, with 11 bases between. The CDR3 extends over 15 amino acids. DNA of the CDR3: TGTGCCAGCAGCTTACCCCAGGGGTCCACAGATACGCAGTATTTT. Amino acids: CASSLPQGSTDTQYF.